This T cell receptor (beta chain) was retrieved from a study of post-analysis software for immune sequencing data. The overall study: The disease courses spanned relapsing-remitting, secondary progressive and progressive-relapsing forms of multiple sclerosis. Study-level findings and limits: Batch-matched samples strongly co-clustered by F measure. TRBV5-6, TRBV5-1 and TRBV20-1 belonged to a set of roughly 5 TRBV segments that were more frequent in patients than controls. Patients with multiple sclerosis recorded significantly lower normalized Chao1 diversity than controls, the study found.

Many counts were recorded for this clonotype. What it binds is unknown. Germline V gene lookup returns CDR1 SEHNR and CDR2 FQNEAQ (reference sequence). This CDR3 has 15 amino acids. Trimming removed 4 bases at V and 3 bases at J, with 16 bases between. The authors incorporated unique molecular identifiers into the TCR beta cDNA libraries. The source material, about 0.85 to 11 million T cells, gave rise to about 500,000 cDNA molecules. TCRdb analysed the PCR reads with MiXCR anew, one entry per CDR3 protein. Here the sample spans about 180,000 distinct CDR3 sequences, 30% being singletons. The chain couples TRBV7-9 to TRBJ2-7; D perhaps matches TRBD2 (5 bases). The origin of this receptor is a girl aged 10-17 years with multiple sclerosis. Sequencing used blood. This CDR3 reads CASSSGRVPGYEQYF. As DNA, the CDR3 is TGTGCCAGCAGCTCGGGAAGGGTACCGGGCTACGAGCAGTACTTC.